What follows describes a single TCR beta chain. Its antigen is not known. The sample comes from a study of glioma-infiltrating T cells. Study-wide results and caveats: Tissue-blood divergence was below expectation in non-neoplastic patients, above in gliomas. CDR3 overlap between tissue and blood was very small.

With 3 bases clipped from V and 6 bases from J, the junction kept 2 bases outside the gene matches. From germline, CDR1 is SGHRS and CDR2 YFSETQ. The CDR3 is made up of 14 amino acids. Amplification of TCR alpha and beta CDR3 regions from RNA used iRepertoire nested multiplex PCR. MiXCR was run by TCRdb on the multiplex PCR reads, yielding one entry per CDR3 protein. In the table there are roughly 190,000 distinct CDR3 sequences, about 32% of which are singletons. The receptor comes from a human donor with low-grade glioma or glioblastoma, undergoing nonglioma brain surgery, or in good health (not recorded which). The sequencing input was glioma tissue, nonneoplastic brain tissue, or PBMCs (not recorded which). The chain uses TRBV5-1 and TRBJ2-1, with 11 nucleotides matching TRBD2. In nucleotides, the CDR3 is TGCGCCAGCAGCTCCACTAGCGGGAGCAATGAGCAGTTCTTC. This codes for CASSSTSGSNEQFF. The full variable domain, its missing parts supplied by reference TRBV5-1 and TRBJ2-1, is KAGVTQTPRYLIKTRGQQVTLSCSPISGHRSVSWYQQTPGQGLQFLFEYFSETQRNKGNFPGRFSGRQFSNSRSEMNVSTLELGDSALYLCASSSTSGSNEQFFGPGTRLTVL.